This T cell receptor (beta chain) was recorded in a study of neurological immune-mediated disorders. This clonotype has at least ten counts. TCRdb re-analysed the 5' RACE reads in MiXCR, keeping a single row per CDR3 protein. Of under 90,000 distinct CDR3 sequences listed, roughly 3.2% are singletons. Germline-derived CDR1 and CDR2 are SEHNR and FQNEAQ (reference sequence). The CDR3 covers 14 residues. Trimming took off 5 bases at V and 2 bases at J, with 13 bases between the two ends. Material: PBMCs. The TCR was taken from a woman aged 45-65 years with multiple sclerosis. The genes are TRBV7-9 and TRBJ2-7; D is undetermined. The DNA for the CDR3 is TGTGCCAGCAGCCACCCCCACAGAACCTACGAGCAGTACTTC. Protein sequence: CASSHPHRTYEQYF.